The clone carrying this TCR beta chain showed up just a few times. Its antigen is not known. This entry comes from a study of CD8 T cells in ankylosing spondylitis. Trimming removed 2 bases at V and 8 bases at J, with 19 bases between. CDR3 length: 17 residues. Findings of the study overall: A TCR beta motif of roughly eight highly homologous variants seemed to mark ankylosing spondylitis blood.

Library preparation for TCR beta used quantitative 5'-RACE with molecular barcodes. TCRdb recomputed calls from the 5' RACE reads with MiXCR, one row per CDR3 protein. The sample lists fewer than 500,000 distinct CDR3 sequences; under 25% were seen once. The chain combines TRBV12-3 or TRBV12-4 with TRBJ1-6, with D possibly being TRBD1 (5 bases). Sequenced: blood, either unsorted or a sorted T cell fraction (not recorded which). This clonotype was sampled from a male donor with ankylosing spondylitis. In nucleotides, the CDR3 is TGTGCCAGCAGTTTATATAGGGGAGGTCTAATGGATTCACCCCTCCACTTT. This translates into CASSLYRGGLMDSPLHF.